The subject of this entry is one T cell receptor (beta chain). This sample is drawn from a study of blood T cell repertoires in COVID-19. This CDR3 is 15 amino acids long. From germline, CDR1 is SGHRS and CDR2 YFSETQ. V shed 6 bases, J shed 4 bases, and the junction held 8 bases outside the gene matches. The method was immunoSEQ multiplex PCR; TCRdb's version includes in-frame clones alone and lacks a portion of them. The profile shows about 130,000 clones, around 73% of them singletons. The sequence derives from a man between 60 and 75 years old who had recovered from COVID-19. The material sequenced was peripheral blood. The chain carries TRBV5-1 and TRBJ2-2, with TRBD1 identical over 8 bases. The CDR3 region is CASTQTGDFTGELFF. The CDR3 DNA is TGCGCCAGCACGCAGACAGGGGACTTCACCGGGGAGCTGTTTTTT.